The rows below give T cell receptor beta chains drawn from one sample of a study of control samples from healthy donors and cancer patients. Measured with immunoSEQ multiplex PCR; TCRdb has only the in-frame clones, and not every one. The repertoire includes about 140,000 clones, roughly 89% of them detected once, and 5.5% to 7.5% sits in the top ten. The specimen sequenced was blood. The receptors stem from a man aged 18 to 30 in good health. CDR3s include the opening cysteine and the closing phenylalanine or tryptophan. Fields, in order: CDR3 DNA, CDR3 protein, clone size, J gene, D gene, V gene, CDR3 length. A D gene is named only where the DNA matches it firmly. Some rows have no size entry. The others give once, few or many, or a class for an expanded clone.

DNA: TGTGCCAGCATCCCTGGACAGGGAAGGGACTATGGCTACACCTTC
CDR3: CASIPGQGRDYGYTF
size: NA
J: TRBJ1-2
D: TRBD1
V: TRBV2
length: 15

DNA: TGTGCCAGCAACTCCTACCGGGCGGGGGCTGGTGGCTACACCTTC
CDR3: CASNSYRAGAGGYTF
size: NA
J: TRBJ1-2
D: NA
V: TRBV13
length: 15

DNA: TGCGCCAGCAGTGAGCCGGCCTTTTCTGGAAACACCATATATTTT
CDR3: CASSEPAFSGNTIYF
size: NA
J: TRBJ1-3
D: NA
V: TRBV10-2
length: 15

DNA: TGTGCCAGCAGCCATATACCGGGACAGGGTAGATACGAGCAGTACTTC
CDR3: CASSHIPGQGRYEQYF
size: NA
J: TRBJ2-7
D: TRBD1
V: TRBV3-1/TRBV3-2
length: 16

DNA: TGTGCCAGTAGTATAGCTGTAGGGATTACCGGGGAGCTGTTTTTT
CDR3: CASSIAVGITGELFF
size: NA
J: TRBJ2-2
D: NA
V: TRBV19
length: 15

DNA: TGCGCCAGCAGCTCCTCTCCGGGGGAAAACCCTTATAATTCACCCCTCCACTTT
CDR3: CASSSSPGENPYNSPLHF
size: NA
J: TRBJ1-6
D: NA
V: TRBV4-1
length: 18

DNA: TGCGCCAGCAGCCAAGAGAGTGCAGGGGCAACTGAAGCTTTCTTT
CDR3: CASSQESAGATEAFF
size: NA
J: TRBJ1-1
D: NA
V: TRBV4-1
length: 15

DNA: TGTGCCAGCAGCGGCCCCTCCGCGCGGGGGAGCACAGATACGCAGTATTTT
CDR3: CASSGPSARGSTDTQYF
size: NA
J: TRBJ2-3
D: TRBD2
V: TRBV28
length: 17

DNA: TGTGCCAGCAGCTCTACCCGGGACAGGGATCGCAATCAGCCCCAGCATTTT
CDR3: CASSSTRDRDRNQPQHF
size: NA
J: TRBJ1-5
D: TRBD1
V: TRBV7-9
length: 17

DNA: TGTGCCAGCATGCTGTACAGGTCGTATAATTCACCCCTCCACTTT
CDR3: CASMLYRSYNSPLHF
size: NA
J: TRBJ1-6
D: NA
V: TRBV2
length: 15

DNA: TGCGCCAGCAGTGTAAGGCCCCCAGTTGAAAGCAATCAGCCCCAGCATTTT
CDR3: CASSVRPPVESNQPQHF
size: NA
J: TRBJ1-5
D: NA
V: TRBV10-2
length: 17

DNA: TGTGCCAGCAGCCCAGGACTAGCTGAAGATACGCAGTATTTT
CDR3: CASSPGLAEDTQYF
size: NA
J: TRBJ2-3
D: TRBD2
V: TRBV7-3
length: 14

DNA: TGCGCCAGCAGCCCGGGACAGGGGGTTTACGAGCAGTACTTC
CDR3: CASSPGQGVYEQYF
size: NA
J: TRBJ2-7
D: TRBD1
V: TRBV5-1
length: 14

DNA: TGTGCCTCTGAAGGAGGCAATCAGCCCCAGCATTTT
CDR3: CASEGGNQPQHF
size: NA
J: TRBJ1-5
D: NA
V: TRBV28
length: 12

DNA: TGTGCCAGCAGTTTAGAACCAGGGGTGCCCTTTAACTTC
CDR3: CASSLEPGVPFNF
size: NA
J: TRBJ2-7
D: NA
V: TRBV7-2
length: 13

DNA: TGTGCCAGCAGCCCCCCAGGACAGGCCTACGAGCAGTACTTC
CDR3: CASSPPGQAYEQYF
size: NA
J: TRBJ2-7
D: TRBD1
V: TRBV6-5
length: 14

DNA: TGTGCCAGCAGCTTAGCGCTGGACAGGGTTTACGGCTACACCTTC
CDR3: CASSLALDRVYGYTF
size: NA
J: TRBJ1-2
D: TRBD1
V: TRBV7-2
length: 15

DNA: TGTGCCACCAGCAGAGGAGGCGAGGCCTACGAGCAGTACTTC
CDR3: CATSRGGEAYEQYF
size: NA
J: TRBJ2-7
D: NA
V: TRBV15
length: 14

DNA: TGCGCCAGCAGGCCGGGCCCAGCGTCAACTGAAGCTTTCTTT
CDR3: CASRPGPASTEAFF
size: NA
J: TRBJ1-1
D: NA
V: TRBV10-2
length: 14

DNA: TGCAGCGTTGATTTGGACACCGGGGAGCTGTTTTTT
CDR3: CSVDLDTGELFF
size: NA
J: TRBJ2-2
D: NA
V: TRBV29-1
length: 12

DNA: TGCGCCAGCAGCCAAGTCCTAGATGGGGGGCGTACTAGCACAGATACGCAGTATTTT
CDR3: CASSQVLDGGRTSTDTQYF
size: once
J: TRBJ2-3
D: NA
V: TRBV4-1
length: 19

DNA: TGTGCCAGCAGTGAACGGGGGGGGAGCTACGAGCAGTACTTC
CDR3: CASSERGGSYEQYF
size: NA
J: TRBJ2-7
D: TRBD2
V: TRBV2
length: 14

DNA: TGTGCCAGCAGCACCACCGCGGGACATTACTACGAGCAGTACTTC
CDR3: CASSTTAGHYYEQYF
size: NA
J: TRBJ2-7
D: NA
V: TRBV7-7
length: 15

DNA: TGTGCCAGCACCAACGGAGGGATGGGGCATGGCTACACCTTC
CDR3: CASTNGGMGHGYTF
size: NA
J: TRBJ1-2
D: NA
V: TRBV7-9
length: 14

DNA: TGTGCCAGCAGCTTCGGGGCAGAACTAAACTATGGCTACACCTTC
CDR3: CASSFGAELNYGYTF
size: NA
J: TRBJ1-2
D: NA
V: TRBV7-9
length: 15

DNA: TGTGCCAGCAGTTTCTCAGGGGCTTGGGGGACTTCACCCCTCCACTTT
CDR3: CASSFSGAWGTSPLHF
size: NA
J: TRBJ1-6
D: NA
V: TRBV27
length: 16

DNA: TGTGCCAGCAGCTTAGCGGGGACATCCTACAATGAGCAGTTCTTC
CDR3: CASSLAGTSYNEQFF
size: few
J: TRBJ2-1
D: NA
V: TRBV11-2
length: 15

DNA: TGTGCCAGTAGTGTCCAGGGGGCGGGCAATCAGCCCCAGCATTTT
CDR3: CASSVQGAGNQPQHF
size: few
J: TRBJ1-5
D: TRBD1
V: TRBV19
length: 15

DNA: TGTGCAAGTCGATATCGCCGGGACAGGGTGAAACCAAACTATGGCTACACCTTC
CDR3: CASRYRRDRVKPNYGYTF
size: NA
J: TRBJ1-2
D: NA
V: TRBV12-2
length: 18

DNA: TGTGCCAGTAGTAGGTTGGCAGGGACTCAGCCCCAGCATTTT
CDR3: CASSRLAGTQPQHF
size: NA
J: TRBJ1-5
D: NA
V: TRBV19
length: 14